This T cell receptor beta chain was retrieved from a study of technical replicates of blood from a handful of donors. The length of the CDR3 is 15 residues. Germline V gene data show CDR1 as MGHRA and CDR2 as YSYEKL. Between the trimmed V and J ends, which lost 4 bases and 0 bases, there was a span of 10 bases. The protocol was immunoSEQ multiplex PCR, while the TCRdb copy is restricted to in-frame clones and leaves out a portion. Of some 79,000 clones listed, 80% to 95% are singletons. This clonotype was obtained from a human donor in good health. Some clones in this sample may be carry-over from other donors' samples. The sequencing sample was made of T cells isolated from PBMCs. The chain links TRBV4-1 to TRBJ1-3, with no clear D. CDR3 DNA sequence: TGCGCCAGCAGCCTAGAGCCAGACTCTGGAAACACCATATATTTT. Translating it yields CASSLEPDSGNTIYF.